Shown below are 8 T cell receptor beta chains from a single sample sequenced in a study of response to subunit inactivated influenza vaccine. TCRdb re-derived calls from the RT-PCR reads in MiXCR, one entry per CDR3 protein. The repertoire holds around 570,000 distinct CDR3 sequences, around 11% seen once, with about 10% in the top ten. This sample was shared with a second study, whose subject was T cells expressing NK-cell markers. That work states: cDNA encoding TCR beta was synthesized via 5'RACE template switching incorporating UMIs.

The sample in question was PBMCs from blood, obtained on the day of vaccination. The receptors here all came from a man over 45 who received an inactivated influenza vaccine.

This clonotype was observed many times. The V gene is TRBV29-1, the J gene TRBJ2-4; D is unclear. The CDR3 has 12 residues. The V gene lost 4 bases and the J gene lost 0 bases, with 4 bases spanning the gap. CDR1 SQVTM and CDR2 ANQGSEA come from the germline V gene. In DNA, the CDR3 is TGCAGCGTTGTAGGAGCCAAAAACATTCAGTACTTC. It translates to CSVVGAKNIQYF.

The rearrangement uses TRBV11-1 and TRBJ2-7; 7 bases line up with TRBD2. V dropped 1 base and J dropped 7; count of bases not matched to a gene: 13. There are 16 residues in the CDR3. Germline V gene sequence: CDR1 SGHAT, CDR2 FQDESV (reference sequence). For the CDR3, the DNA is TGTGCCAGCAGCTTAGTCCCGGGAGGATCCCTGGGGGAGCAGTACTTC. The encoded protein is CASSLVPGGSLGEQYF.

The rearrangement uses TRBV5-1 and TRBJ2-1, with D perhaps TRBD1 or TRBD2 (6 bases each). Trimming shortened V by 0 bases and J by 3 bases, and 10 bases separated the two germline ends. This CDR3 comprises 15 residues. Germline V lookup: CDR1 SGHRS, CDR2 YFSETQ. CDR3 in DNA: TGCGCCAGCAGCTTGGGGGGGGACAACTACAATGAGCAGTTCTTC. This translates into CASSLGGDNYNEQFF.

J is TRBJ2-3 and V is TRBV5-1; no reliable D call. Germline CDR1 and CDR2: SGHRS and YFSETQ. V was pared by 6 bases and J by 2 bases, with 4 bases between. This CDR3 is built from 11 residues. CDR3 sequence: CASKSTDTQYF. CDR3 nucleotide sequence: TGCGCCAGCAAATCCACAGATACGCAGTATTTT.

The chain carries TRBV20-1 and TRBJ2-5, with 11 bases fitting TRBD2. From germline, CDR1 is DFQATT and CDR2 SNEGSKA (reference sequence). Unmatched junction bases numbered 8, after V lost 4 bases and J lost 4 bases. This CDR3 contains 15 residues. The CDR3 bases are TGCAGTGCTACGGCTAGCGGGAGGCCGGGAGAGACCCAGTACTTC. As protein: CSATASGRPGETQYF.

In this sample, this clonotype turned up a few times. The gene calls are TRBV20-1 and TRBJ2-3, with TRBD2 matching over 8 bases. The junction had 8 bases not matched to a gene; V was cut back by 5 bases and J by 1 base. The CDR3 has 15 amino acids. The germline gives CDR1 DFQATT, CDR2 SNEGSKA (reference sequence). CDR3 residues: CSAYSGARGTDTQYF. The CDR3 DNA sequence: TGCAGTGCTTATAGCGGGGCGCGGGGCACAGATACGCAGTATTTT.

The sample holds a few counts of this clonotype. The gene calls are TRBV28 and TRBJ1-6; 8 nucleotides align to TRBD1. The J segment lost 0 bases and the V segment lost 6 bases, leaving 10 bases of the junction unmatched. Germline CDR1 MDHEN, CDR2 SYDVKM. This CDR3 spans 18 amino acids. For the CDR3, the DNA is TGTGCCAGCAGCCACCCACGGGACAGGAGCTCCTATAATTCACCCCTCCACTTT. It specifies CASSHPRDRSSYNSPLHF.

Only a few counts were recorded for this clonotype. This rearrangement joins TRBV6-2 or TRBV6-3 to TRBJ2-5, with D maybe TRBD1 (5 bases). Trimming stripped 2 bases from V and 9 bases from J, with 25 bases between. This CDR3 region has 17 residues. Germline V gene data show CDR1 as MNHEY and CDR2 as SVGEGT. CDR3 nucleotides: TGTGCCAGCAGTTACCCTATCTTAAGGACATTGTTTCCCCCCCAGTACTTC. Its translation is CASSYPILRTLFPPQYF.